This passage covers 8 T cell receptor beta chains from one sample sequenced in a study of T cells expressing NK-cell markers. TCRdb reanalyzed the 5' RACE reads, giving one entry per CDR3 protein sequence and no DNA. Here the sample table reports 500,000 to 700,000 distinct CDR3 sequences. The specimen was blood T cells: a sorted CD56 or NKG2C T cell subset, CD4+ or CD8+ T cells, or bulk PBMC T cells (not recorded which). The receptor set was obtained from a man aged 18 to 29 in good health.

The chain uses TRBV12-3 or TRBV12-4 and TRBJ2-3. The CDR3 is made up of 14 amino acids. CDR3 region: CASTLRSATDTQYF.

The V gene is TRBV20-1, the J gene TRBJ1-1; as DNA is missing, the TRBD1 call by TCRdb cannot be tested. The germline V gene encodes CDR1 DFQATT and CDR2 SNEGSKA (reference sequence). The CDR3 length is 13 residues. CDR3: CSAREQGDTEAFF.

CDR3 in amino acids: CASSPLDRAPYGYTF. This chain uses TRBV12-3 or TRBV12-4 with TRBJ1-2; TCRdb returns TRBD1, unconfirmable since there is no DNA. There are 15 residues in the CDR3.

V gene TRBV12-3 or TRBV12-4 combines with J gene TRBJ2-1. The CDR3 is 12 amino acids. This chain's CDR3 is CASSGLYNEQFF.

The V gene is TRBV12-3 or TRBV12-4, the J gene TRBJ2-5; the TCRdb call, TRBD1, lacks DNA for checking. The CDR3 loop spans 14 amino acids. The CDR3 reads CASSPVGQMKTQYF.

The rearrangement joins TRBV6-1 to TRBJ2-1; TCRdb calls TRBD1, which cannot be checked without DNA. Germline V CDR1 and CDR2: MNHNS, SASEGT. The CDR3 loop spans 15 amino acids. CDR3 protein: CASSIRGQGGNEQFF.

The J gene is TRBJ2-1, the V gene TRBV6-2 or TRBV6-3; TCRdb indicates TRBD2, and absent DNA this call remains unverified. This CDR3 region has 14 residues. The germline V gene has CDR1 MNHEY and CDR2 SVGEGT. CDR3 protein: CASTGLAGGDEQFF.

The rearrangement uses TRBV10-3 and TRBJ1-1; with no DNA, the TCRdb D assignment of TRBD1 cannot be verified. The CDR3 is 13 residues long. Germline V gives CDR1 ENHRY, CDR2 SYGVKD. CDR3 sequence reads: CAISDSDRGPAFF.